This entry features one T cell receptor (beta chain) sequence. The antigen is not known. The sample originates from a study of T cell responses to AZD1222 COVID-19 vaccine. Here immunoSEQ multiplex PCR was the method, and the copy in TCRdb shows in-frame clones only, minus some. The data hold approximately 130,000 clones, with 90% to 95% observed a single time. Germline V gene sequence: CDR1 SGHVS, CDR2 FNYEAQ. The V gene lost 5 bases and the J gene lost 6 bases, with 13 bases spanning the gap. The CDR3 is 14 amino acids. Whole-study findings and limits: The study sampled repertoires only after the peak T cell response.

The sample here was peripheral blood, taken on day 0 of AZD1222 vaccination. This TCR came from an adult in good health. This chain links TRBV7-6 with TRBJ1-4, with a possible D match to TRBD1 (5 bases). This CDR3 is CASSPQASDEKLFF. Written as DNA, the CDR3 is TGTGCCAGCAGCCCACAGGCATCGGATGAAAAACTGTTTTTT.